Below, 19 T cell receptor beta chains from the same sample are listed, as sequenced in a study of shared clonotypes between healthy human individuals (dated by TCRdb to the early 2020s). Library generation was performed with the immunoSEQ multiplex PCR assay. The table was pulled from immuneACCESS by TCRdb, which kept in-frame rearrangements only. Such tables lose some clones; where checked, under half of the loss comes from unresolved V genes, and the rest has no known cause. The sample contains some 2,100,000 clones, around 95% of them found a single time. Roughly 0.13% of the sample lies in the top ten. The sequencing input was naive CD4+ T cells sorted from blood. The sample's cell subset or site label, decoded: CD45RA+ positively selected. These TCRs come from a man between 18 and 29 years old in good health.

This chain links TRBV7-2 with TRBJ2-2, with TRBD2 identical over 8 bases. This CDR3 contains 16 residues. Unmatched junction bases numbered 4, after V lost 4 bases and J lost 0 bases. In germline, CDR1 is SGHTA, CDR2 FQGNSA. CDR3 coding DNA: TGTGCCAGCAGCTGGCTAGCGGGTTCGAACACCGGGGAGCTGTTTTTT. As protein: CASSWLAGSNTGELFF.

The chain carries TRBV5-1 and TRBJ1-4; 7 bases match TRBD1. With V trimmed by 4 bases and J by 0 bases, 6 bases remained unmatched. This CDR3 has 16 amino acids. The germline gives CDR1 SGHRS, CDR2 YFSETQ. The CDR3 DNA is TGCGCCAGCAGCATCGGACAGGTGACAACTAATGAAAAACTGTTTTTT. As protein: CASSIGQVTTNEKLFF.

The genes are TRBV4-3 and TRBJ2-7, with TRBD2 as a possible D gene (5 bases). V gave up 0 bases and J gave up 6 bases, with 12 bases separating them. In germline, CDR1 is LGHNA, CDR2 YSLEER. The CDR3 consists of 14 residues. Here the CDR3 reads CASSQEVGGGEQYF. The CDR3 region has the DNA TGCGCCAGCAGCCAAGAAGTAGGAGGCGGCGAGCAGTACTTC.

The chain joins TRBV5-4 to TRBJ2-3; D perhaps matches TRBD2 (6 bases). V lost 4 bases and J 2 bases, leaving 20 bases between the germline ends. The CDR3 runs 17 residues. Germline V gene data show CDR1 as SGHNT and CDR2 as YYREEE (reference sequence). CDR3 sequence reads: CASSEPGTYSYTDTQYF. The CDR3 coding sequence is TGTGCCAGCAGCGAACCCGGGACTTATAGTTACACAGATACGCAGTATTTT. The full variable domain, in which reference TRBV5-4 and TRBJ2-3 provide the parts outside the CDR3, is ETGVTQSPTHLIKTRGQQVTLRCSSQSGHNTVSWYQQALGQGPQFIFQYYREEENGRGNFPPRFSGLQFPNYSSELNVNALELDDSALYLCASSEPGTYSYTDTQYFGPGTRLTVL.

The CDR3 DNA reads TGTGCCAGCAGCCTAAGGGTATGGGATACGCAGTATTTT. It specifies CASSLRVWDTQYF. The V and J genes are TRBV9 and TRBJ2-3; unclear D gene. Germline assignment: CDR1 SGDLS and CDR2 YYNGEE. This CDR3 spans 13 amino acids. Trimming shortened V by 4 bases and J by 6 bases, and 12 bases separated the two germline ends.

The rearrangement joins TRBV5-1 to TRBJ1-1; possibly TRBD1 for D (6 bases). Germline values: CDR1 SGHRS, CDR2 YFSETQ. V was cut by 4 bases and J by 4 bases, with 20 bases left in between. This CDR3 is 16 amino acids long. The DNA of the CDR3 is TGCGCCAGCAGCACCGGGACATCCCCGGGTAGCACTGAAGCTTTCTTT. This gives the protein CASSTGTSPGSTEAFF. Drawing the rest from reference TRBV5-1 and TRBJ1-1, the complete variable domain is KAGVTQTPRYLIKTRGQQVTLSCSPISGHRSVSWYQQTPGQGLQFLFEYFSETQRNKGNFPGRFSGRQFSNSRSEMNVSTLELGDSALYLCASSTGTSPGSTEAFFGQGTRLTVV.

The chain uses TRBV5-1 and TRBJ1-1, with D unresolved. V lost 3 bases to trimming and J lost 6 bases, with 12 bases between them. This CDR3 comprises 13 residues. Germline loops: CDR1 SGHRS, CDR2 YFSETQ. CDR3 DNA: TGCGCCAGCAGCTCCGTAATTGACCCTGAAGCTTTCTTT. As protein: CASSSVIDPEAFF.

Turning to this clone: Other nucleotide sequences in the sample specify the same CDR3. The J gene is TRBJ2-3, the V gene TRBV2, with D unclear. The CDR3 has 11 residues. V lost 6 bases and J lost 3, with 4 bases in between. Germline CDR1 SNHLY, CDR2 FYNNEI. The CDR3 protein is CASRQTDTQYF. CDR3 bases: TGTGCCAGCAGACAGACAGATACGCAGTATTTT.

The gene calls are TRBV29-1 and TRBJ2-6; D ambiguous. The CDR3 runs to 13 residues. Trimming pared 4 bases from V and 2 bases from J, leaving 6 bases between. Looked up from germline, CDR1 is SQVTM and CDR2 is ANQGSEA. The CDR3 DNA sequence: TGCAGCGTTGTCGGAACTGGGGCCAACGTCCTGACTTTC. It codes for CSVVGTGANVLTF.

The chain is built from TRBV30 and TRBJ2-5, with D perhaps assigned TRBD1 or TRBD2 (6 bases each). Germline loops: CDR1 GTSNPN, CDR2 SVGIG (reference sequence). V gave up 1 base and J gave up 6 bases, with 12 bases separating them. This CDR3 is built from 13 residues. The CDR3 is CAWSAGGSKTQYF. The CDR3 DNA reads TGTGCCTGGAGTGCCGGGGGCAGTAAGACCCAGTACTTC.

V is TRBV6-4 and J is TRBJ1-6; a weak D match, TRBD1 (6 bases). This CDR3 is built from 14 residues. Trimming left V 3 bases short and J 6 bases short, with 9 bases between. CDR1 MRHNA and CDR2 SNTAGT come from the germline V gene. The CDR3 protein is CASSETGPNSPLHF. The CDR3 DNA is TGTGCCAGCAGTGAGACAGGACCTAATTCACCCCTCCACTTT.

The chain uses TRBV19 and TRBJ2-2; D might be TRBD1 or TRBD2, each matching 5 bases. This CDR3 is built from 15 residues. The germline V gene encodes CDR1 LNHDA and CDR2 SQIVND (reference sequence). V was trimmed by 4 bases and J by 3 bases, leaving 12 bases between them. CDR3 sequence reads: CASSNRDGYTGELFF. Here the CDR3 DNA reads TGTGCCAGTAGTAACCGGGACGGATACACCGGGGAGCTGTTTTTT.

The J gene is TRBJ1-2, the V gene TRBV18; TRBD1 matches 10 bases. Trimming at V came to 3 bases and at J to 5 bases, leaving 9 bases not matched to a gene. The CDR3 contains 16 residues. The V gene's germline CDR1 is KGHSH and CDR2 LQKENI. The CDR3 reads CASSPGQGEILYGYTF. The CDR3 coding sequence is TGTGCCAGCTCACCCGGACAGGGGGAGATCTTGTATGGCTACACCTTC.

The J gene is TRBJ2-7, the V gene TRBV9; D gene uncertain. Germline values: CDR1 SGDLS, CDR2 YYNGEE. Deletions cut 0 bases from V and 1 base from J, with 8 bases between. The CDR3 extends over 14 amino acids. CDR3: CASSVALDSYEQYF. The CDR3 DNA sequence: TGTGCCAGCAGCGTAGCTCTGGATTCCTACGAGCAGTACTTC. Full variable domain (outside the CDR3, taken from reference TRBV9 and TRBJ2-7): DSGVTQTPKHLITATGQRVTLRCSPRSGDLSVYWYQQSLDQGLQFLIQYYNGEERAKGNILERFSAQQFPDLHSELNLSSLELGDSALYFCASSVALDSYEQYFGPGTRLTVT.

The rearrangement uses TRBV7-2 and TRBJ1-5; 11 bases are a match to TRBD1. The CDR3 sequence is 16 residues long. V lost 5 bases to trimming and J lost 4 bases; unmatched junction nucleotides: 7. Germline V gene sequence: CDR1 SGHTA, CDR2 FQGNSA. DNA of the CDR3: TGTGCCAGCAGCCTTAGGGACAGGGGGGGGAATCAGCCCCAGCATTTT. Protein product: CASSLRDRGGNQPQHF.

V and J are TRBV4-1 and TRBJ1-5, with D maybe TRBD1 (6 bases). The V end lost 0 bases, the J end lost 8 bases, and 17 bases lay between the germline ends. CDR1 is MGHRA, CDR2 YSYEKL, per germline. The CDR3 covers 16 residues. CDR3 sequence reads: CASSQDVVGQGKPQHF. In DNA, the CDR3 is TGCGCCAGCAGCCAAGACGTCGTTGGGCAGGGGAAGCCCCAGCATTTT.

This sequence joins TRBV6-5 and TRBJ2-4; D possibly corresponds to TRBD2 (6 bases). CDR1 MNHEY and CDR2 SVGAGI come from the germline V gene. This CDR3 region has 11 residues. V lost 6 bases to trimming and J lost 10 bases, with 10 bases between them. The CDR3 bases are TGTGCCAGCAGCCGGGGGTCAATTCAGTACTTC. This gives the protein CASSRGSIQYF.

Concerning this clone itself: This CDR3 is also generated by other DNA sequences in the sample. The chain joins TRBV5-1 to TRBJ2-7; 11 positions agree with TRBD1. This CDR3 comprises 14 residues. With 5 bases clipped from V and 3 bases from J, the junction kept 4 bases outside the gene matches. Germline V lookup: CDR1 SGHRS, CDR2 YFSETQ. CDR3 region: CASRTGTGGYEQYF. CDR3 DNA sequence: TGCGCCAGCAGAACCGGGACAGGGGGCTACGAGCAGTACTTC.

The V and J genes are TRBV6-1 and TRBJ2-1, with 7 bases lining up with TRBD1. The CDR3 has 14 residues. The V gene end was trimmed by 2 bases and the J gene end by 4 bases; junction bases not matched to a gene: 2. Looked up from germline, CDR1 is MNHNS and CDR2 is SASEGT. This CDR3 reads CASSEWGQYNEQFF. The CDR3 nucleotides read TGTGCCAGCAGTGAATGGGGACAGTACAATGAGCAGTTCTTC.